This T cell receptor beta chain originates from a study of response to subunit inactivated influenza vaccine. Points from the study as a whole: Each seasonal flu vaccination may recruit only limited new T cells, authors suggested.

This clonotype was picked up one time. Its cognate antigen is unknown. V lost 3 bases and J lost 5; bases outside the gene matches: 7. This CDR3 region has 15 residues. Germline CDR1 is SEHNR and CDR2 is FQNEAQ (reference sequence). TCRdb fed the RT-PCR reads into MiXCR, producing one record per CDR3 protein. Among hundreds of thousands of distinct CDR3 sequences, over 25% were seen once, and the ten largest hold around 1.8%. The sample consisted of CD4+ T cells sorted from PBMCs, taken roughly 5 days after vaccination. The genes are TRBV7-9 and TRBJ2-1; 7 bases are a match to TRBD1. The source of this sequence is a man aged 50-60 years who received an inactivated influenza vaccine. The CDR3: CASSFLTGAHNEQFF. CDR3 coding DNA: TGTGCCAGCAGCTTCTTAACAGGGGCGCACAATGAGCAGTTCTTC.